One and the same sample provided the 18 T cell receptor beta chains below, sequenced in a study of T cells after yellow fever vaccination. TCRdb reprocessed the 5' RACE reads via MiXCR and lists one record per CDR3 protein. Here the sample spans hundreds of thousands of distinct CDR3 sequences, 8.7% being singletons. The starting material was PBMCs, obtained on the day of the first yellow fever vaccination. The receptors here all came from a man aged 18 to 29 who received the YFV17D yellow fever vaccine.

This clonotype was counted ten times or more. The rearrangement links TRBV6-1 to TRBJ1-5; D is unclear. V lost 4 bases to trimming and J lost 7 bases, with 5 bases between them. The CDR3 is 11 residues long. Germline V gene lookup returns CDR1 MNHNS and CDR2 SASEGT. The CDR3 reads CASSVGQPQHF. The CDR3 coding sequence is TGTGCCAGCAGTGTTGGCCAGCCCCAGCATTTT.

This rearrangement joins TRBV5-5 to TRBJ2-7; D possibly uses TRBD1 or TRBD2 (5 bases each). The CDR3 is made up of 14 amino acids. The V gene lost 5 bases and the J gene lost 4 bases, with 16 bases spanning the gap. Germline loops: CDR1 SGHKS, CDR2 YYEKEE (reference sequence). The CDR3 loop is CASSRVWDQYEQYF. As DNA, the CDR3 is TGTGCCAGCAGTAGAGTTTGGGACCAATACGAGCAGTACTTC. Drawing the rest from reference TRBV5-5 and TRBJ2-7, the complete variable domain is DAGVTQSPTHLIKTRGQQVTLRCSPISGHKSVSWYQQVLGQGPQFIFQYYEKEERGRGNFPDRFSARQFPNYSSELNVNALLLGDSALYLCASSRVWDQYEQYFGPGTRLTVT.

This clonotype was seen at least ten times. V gene TRBV5-1 combines with J gene TRBJ2-1; 13 positions match TRBD2. The germline CDR1 and CDR2 sequences are SGHRS and YFSETQ. The CDR3 spans 17 residues. The trim removed 4 bases at V and 8 bases at J, leaving 12 bases unmatched. The DNA for the CDR3 is TGCGCCAGCAGCGAGATAACTAGCGGGGGGGCCTCGGATGAGCAGTTCTTC. Protein product: CASSEITSGGASDEQFF.

This clonotype was detected a few times. The J gene is TRBJ2-3, the V gene TRBV7-9, with 7 bases fitting TRBD2. J gave up 3 bases and V 4 bases, and 7 bases lay outside the gene matches. Germline V CDR1 and CDR2: SEHNR, FQNEAQ (reference sequence). The CDR3 totals 15 residues. CDR3 loop: CASSSPGGRTDTQYF. The CDR3 nucleotides are TGTGCCAGCAGCTCCCCGGGGGGAAGGACAGATACGCAGTATTTT. The whole variable domain, filled in from reference TRBV7-9 and TRBJ2-3, reads DTGVSQNPRHKITKRGQNVTFRCDPISEHNRLYWYRQTLGQGPEFLTYFQNEAQLEKSRLLSDRFSAERPKGSFSTLEIQRTEQGDSAMYLCASSSPGGRTDTQYFGPGTRLTVL.

This clonotype was counted a few times. CDR3 residues: CASSSQVGQETQYF. The CDR3 nucleotides read TGCGCCAGCAGCTCCCAGGTCGGCCAAGAGACCCAGTACTTC. This chain uses TRBV5-1 with TRBJ2-5; no clear D gene. Germline V gene sequence: CDR1 SGHRS, CDR2 YFSETQ. The CDR3 is 14 residues long. The V gene lost 3 bases and the J gene lost 1 base, with 10 bases spanning the gap.

CDR3 sequence (DNA): TGTGCCAGCAGCTTAAGCCTCAGGGATGAGCAGTTCTTC. This sequence encodes CASSLSLRDEQFF. The V call is TRBV7-2, the J call TRBJ2-1; D perhaps matches TRBD1 (5 bases). Germline V gene data show CDR1 as SGHTA and CDR2 as FQGNSA. CDR3 length equals 13 residues. V was cut by 2 bases and J by 8 bases, with 10 bases left in between.

This rearrangement joins TRBV11-1 to TRBJ2-5, with 7 bases aligning to TRBD2. Germline CDR1 and CDR2: SGHAT and FQDESV (reference sequence). V was clipped by 2 bases and J by 5 bases; unmatched bases: 11. The CDR3 totals 16 residues. The CDR3 region is CASSLYGRLGGETQYF. CDR3 nucleotide sequence: TGTGCCAGCAGCTTATATGGGCGCCTCGGGGGGGAGACCCAGTACTTC. The variable domain in full, completed from reference TRBV11-1 and TRBJ2-5, reads EAEVAQSPRYKITEKSQAVAFWCDPISGHATLYWYRQILGQGPELLVQFQDESVVDDSQLPKDRFSAERLKGVDSTLKIQPAELGDSAMYLCASSLYGRLGGETQYFGPGTRLLVL.

The J gene is TRBJ2-7, the V gene TRBV6-2 or TRBV6-3, with D tentatively TRBD2 (6 bases). The CDR3 covers 13 residues. Trimming removed 9 bases from V and 0 bases from J, with 12 bases in between. Germline V gene data show CDR1 as MNHEY and CDR2 as SVGEGT. The CDR3 coding sequence is TGTGCCAGTCGGGGGACGAGCTCCTACGAGCAGTACGTC. It codes for CASRGTSSYEQYV.

This clonotype has only a few counts. The chain is built from TRBV5-4 and TRBJ1-3; D might be TRBD1 (5 bases). In germline, CDR1 is SGHNT, CDR2 YYREEE (reference sequence). CDR3 length: 15 amino acids. V lost 0 bases and J lost 5, with 12 bases in between. CDR3: CASSLDGGRRNTIYF. The CDR3 DNA sequence: TGTGCCAGCAGCTTGGACGGGGGACGACGAAACACCATATATTTT.

The sample holds many counts of this clonotype. The chain uses TRBV5-4 and TRBJ2-2, with D perhaps TRBD1 (6 bases). CDR1 SGHNT and CDR2 YYREEE come from the germline V gene (reference sequence). The CDR3 spans 14 residues. The ends were cut back, 4 bases at V and 4 bases at J, with 11 bases in the middle. The CDR3: CASSAGVATGELFF. The DNA for the CDR3 is TGTGCCAGCAGCGCAGGGGTGGCCACCGGGGAGCTGTTTTTT. The complete variable domain, with remaining parts taken from reference TRBV5-4 and TRBJ2-2, reads ETGVTQSPTHLIKTRGQQVTLRCSSQSGHNTVSWYQQALGQGPQFIFQYYREEENGRGNFPPRFSGLQFPNYSSELNVNALELDDSALYLCASSAGVATGELFFGEGSRLTVL.

In its sample, this clonotype was seen a few times. This CDR3 is CASSLYPGNEQFF. The CDR3 nucleotides read TGTGCCAGCAGCCTCTATCCCGGAAATGAGCAGTTCTTC. The chain links TRBV5-5 to TRBJ2-1; D is ambiguous. The CDR3 extends over 13 amino acids. Deletions cut 4 bases from V and 7 bases from J, with 12 bases between. Germline V lookup: CDR1 SGHKS, CDR2 YYEKEE (reference sequence).

This clonotype was seen a few times. J is TRBJ2-5 and V is TRBV24-1; tentative D call: TRBD2 (6 bases). Looked up from germline, CDR1 is KGHDR and CDR2 is SFDVKD. Trimming removed 9 bases from V and 5 bases from J, with 15 bases in between. CDR3 length: 13 amino acids. In nucleotides, the CDR3 is TGTGCCACCGGTACCGGGGGTGCGGAGACCCAGTACTTC. It yields the protein CATGTGGAETQYF.

This clonotype was observed a few times. The chain couples TRBV5-6 to TRBJ2-3; D is tentatively TRBD1 or TRBD2 (5 bases each). V lost 3 bases to trimming and J lost 2 bases, with 13 bases between them. This CDR3 region has 15 residues. Germline CDR1 reads SGHDT; CDR2 reads YYEEEE. The CDR3: CASSSSLGTTDTQYF. The CDR3 coding sequence is TGTGCCAGCAGCTCCTCCCTCGGGACCACAGATACGCAGTATTTT.

The chain joins TRBV10-3 to TRBJ2-7; TRBD2 matches 11 bases. V gave up 11 bases and J gave up 6 bases; unmatched junction bases: 15. CDR1 ENHRY and CDR2 SYGVKD come from the germline V gene. The CDR3 totals 15 residues. CDR3 in amino acids: CAEPASGGPHCEQYV. CDR3 sequence (DNA): TGTGCCGAACCCGCTAGCGGGGGGCCTCATTGCGAGCAGTACGTC.

This clonotype showed up just a few times. This rearrangement joins TRBV6-2 or TRBV6-3 to TRBJ1-5; D gene uncertain. Germline loops: CDR1 MNHEY, CDR2 SVGEGT. The CDR3 has 15 residues. The germline V and J ends were trimmed by 8 bases and 1 base, with 15 bases remaining between them. The CDR3 reads CASGPWLGSNQPQHF. The CDR3 DNA is TGTGCCAGCGGACCGTGGCTCGGAAGCAATCAGCCCCAGCATTTT.

This chain joins TRBV23-1 and TRBJ2-6, with D possibly TRBD2 on 5 matching bases. TRBV23-1 is labeled an ORF, and its function is uncertain. The CDR3 is 15 residues long. Trimming took off 6 bases at V and 0 bases at J, with 9 bases between the two ends. The CDR3 sequence is CASRDGVSGANVLTF. The CDR3 bases are TGCGCCAGCAGGGACGGGGTCTCTGGGGCCAACGTCCTGACTTTC.

The J gene is TRBJ2-7, the V gene TRBV6-1, with TRBD1 matching over 8 bases. This CDR3 is built from 13 residues. The V gene's germline CDR1 is MNHNS and CDR2 SASEGT. V was pared by 6 bases and J by 5 bases, with 6 bases of the junction left unmatched. The CDR3 DNA reads TGTGCCAGCAGAGAGCAGGGGGCCGACGAGCAGTACTTC. Protein sequence: CASREQGADEQYF.

This clonotype occurred many times. One end of the junction varies from germline; a read error may be responsible. The chain links TRBV5-1 to TRBJ2-1; D possibly corresponds to TRBD2 (5 bases). Germline loops: CDR1 SGHRS, CDR2 YFSETQ. The CDR3 is made up of 15 amino acids. The CDR3 loop reads CASSLAGVSFNEQFF. The CDR3 DNA reads as TGCGCCAGCAGCTTGGCCGGGGTTTCCTTCAATGAGCAGTTCTTC.